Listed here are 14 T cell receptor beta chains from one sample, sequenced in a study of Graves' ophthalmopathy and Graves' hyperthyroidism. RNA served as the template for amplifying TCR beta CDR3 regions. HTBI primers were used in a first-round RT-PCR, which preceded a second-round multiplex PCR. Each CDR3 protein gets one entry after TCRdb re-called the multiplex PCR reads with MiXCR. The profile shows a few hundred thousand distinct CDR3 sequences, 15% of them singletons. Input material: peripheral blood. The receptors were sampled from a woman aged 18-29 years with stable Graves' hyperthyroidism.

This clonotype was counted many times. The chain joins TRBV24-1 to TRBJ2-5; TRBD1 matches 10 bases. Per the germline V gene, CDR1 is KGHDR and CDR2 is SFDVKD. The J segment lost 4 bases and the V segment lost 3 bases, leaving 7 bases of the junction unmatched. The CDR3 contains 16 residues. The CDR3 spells CATSDPDRGFGETQYF. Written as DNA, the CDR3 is TGTGCCACCAGTGATCCGGACAGGGGGTTTGGAGAGACCCAGTACTTC.

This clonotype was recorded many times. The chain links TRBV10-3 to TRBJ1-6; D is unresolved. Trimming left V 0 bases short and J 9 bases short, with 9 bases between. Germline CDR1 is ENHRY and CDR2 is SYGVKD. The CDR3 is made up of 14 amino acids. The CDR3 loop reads CAISESGRFSPLHF. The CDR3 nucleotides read TGTGCCATCAGTGAGTCCGGGCGGTTTTCACCCCTCCACTTT.

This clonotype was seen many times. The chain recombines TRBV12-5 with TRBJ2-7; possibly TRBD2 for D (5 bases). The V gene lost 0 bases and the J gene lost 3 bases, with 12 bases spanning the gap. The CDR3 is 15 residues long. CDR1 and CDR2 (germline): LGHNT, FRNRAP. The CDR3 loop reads CASGLVPGRGYEQYF. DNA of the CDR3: TGTGCTAGTGGTTTGGTACCGGGGAGAGGCTACGAGCAGTACTTC.

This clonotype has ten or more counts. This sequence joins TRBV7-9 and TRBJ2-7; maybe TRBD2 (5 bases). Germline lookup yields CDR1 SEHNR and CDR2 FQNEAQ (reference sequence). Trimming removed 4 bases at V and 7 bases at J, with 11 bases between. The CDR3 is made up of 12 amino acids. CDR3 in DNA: TGTGCCAGCAGCTCGGGCTGGGAGGAGCAGTACTTC. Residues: CASSSGWEEQYF.

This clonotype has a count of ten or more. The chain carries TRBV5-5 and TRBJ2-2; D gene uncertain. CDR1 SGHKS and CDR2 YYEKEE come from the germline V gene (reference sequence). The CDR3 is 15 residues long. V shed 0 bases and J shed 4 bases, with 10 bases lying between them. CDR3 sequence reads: CASSLGYRFTGELFF. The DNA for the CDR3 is TGTGCCAGCAGCTTGGGGTATCGGTTCACCGGGGAGCTGTTTTTT.

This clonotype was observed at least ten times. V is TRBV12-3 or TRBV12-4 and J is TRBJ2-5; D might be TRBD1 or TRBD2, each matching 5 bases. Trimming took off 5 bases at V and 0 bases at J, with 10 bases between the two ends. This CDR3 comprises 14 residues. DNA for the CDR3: TGTGCCAGCAGTGTGGGACGAAACCAAGAGACCCAGTACTTC. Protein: CASSVGRNQETQYF.

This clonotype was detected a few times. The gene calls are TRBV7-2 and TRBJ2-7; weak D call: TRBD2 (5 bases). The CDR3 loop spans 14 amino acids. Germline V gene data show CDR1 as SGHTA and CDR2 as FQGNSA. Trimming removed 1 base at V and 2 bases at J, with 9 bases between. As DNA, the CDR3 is TGTGCCAGCAGCTTAGATGCGGGCACCTACGAGCAGTACTTC. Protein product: CASSLDAGTYEQYF.

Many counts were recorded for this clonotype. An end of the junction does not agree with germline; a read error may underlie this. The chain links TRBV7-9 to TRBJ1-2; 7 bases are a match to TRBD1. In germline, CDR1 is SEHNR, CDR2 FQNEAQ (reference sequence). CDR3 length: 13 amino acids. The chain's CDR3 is CASSLEGGRGYTF. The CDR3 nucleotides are TGCGCCAGCAGCTTGGAAGGGGGCCGTGGCTACACCTTC.

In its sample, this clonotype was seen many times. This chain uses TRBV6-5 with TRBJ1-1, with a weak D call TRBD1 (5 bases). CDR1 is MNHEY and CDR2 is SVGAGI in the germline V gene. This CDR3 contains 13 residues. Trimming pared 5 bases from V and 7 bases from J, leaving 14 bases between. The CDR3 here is CASSTQGLGEAFF. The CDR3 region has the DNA TGTGCCAGCAGTACCCAGGGACTTGGTGAAGCTTTCTTT.

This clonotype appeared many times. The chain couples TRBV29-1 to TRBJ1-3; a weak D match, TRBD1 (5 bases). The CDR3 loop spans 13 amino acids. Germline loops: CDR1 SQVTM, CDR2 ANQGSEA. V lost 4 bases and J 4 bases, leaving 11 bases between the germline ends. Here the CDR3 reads CSVAETVGNTIYF. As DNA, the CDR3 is TGCAGCGTTGCCGAGACAGTCGGAAACACCATATATTTT.

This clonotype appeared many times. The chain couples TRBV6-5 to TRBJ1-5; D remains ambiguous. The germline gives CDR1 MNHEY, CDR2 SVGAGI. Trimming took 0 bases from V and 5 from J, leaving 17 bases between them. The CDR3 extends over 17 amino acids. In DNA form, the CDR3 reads TGTGCCAGCAGTTACTCCCCTGGTCGGGGTCGGCATCAGCCCCAGCATTTT. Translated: CASSYSPGRGRHQPQHF.

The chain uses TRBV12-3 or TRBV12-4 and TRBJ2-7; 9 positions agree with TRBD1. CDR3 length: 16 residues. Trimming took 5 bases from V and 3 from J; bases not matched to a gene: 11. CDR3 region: CASSPRSQDRGYEQYF. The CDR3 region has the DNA TGTGCCAGCAGTCCCCGTTCTCAGGACAGGGGCTACGAGCAGTACTTC.

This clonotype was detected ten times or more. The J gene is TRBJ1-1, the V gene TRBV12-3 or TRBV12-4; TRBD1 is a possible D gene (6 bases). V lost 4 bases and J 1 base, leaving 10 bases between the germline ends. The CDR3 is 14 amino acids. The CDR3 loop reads CASSSFRGNTEAFF. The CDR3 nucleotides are TGTGCCAGCAGTTCTTTCAGGGGGAACACTGAAGCTTTCTTT.

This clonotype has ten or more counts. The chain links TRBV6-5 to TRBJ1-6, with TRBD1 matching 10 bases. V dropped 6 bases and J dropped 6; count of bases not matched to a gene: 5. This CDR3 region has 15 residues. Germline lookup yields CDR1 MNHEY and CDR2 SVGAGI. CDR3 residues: CASRGGTGANSPLHF. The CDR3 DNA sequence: TGTGCCAGCAGGGGCGGGACAGGGGCTAATTCACCCCTCCACTTT.